A selection of T cell receptor beta chains follows, all from one sample in a study of cytomegalovirus exposure and HLA in healthy donors. TCRdb keeps only in-frame clones here, not all; method: immunoSEQ multiplex PCR. The sample has around 110,000 clones; approximately 80% are singletons. The specimen was PBMCs. The receptors here all came from a woman under 30 in good health and CMV-seropositive. The CDR3 runs from the conserved cysteine through the conserved F or W. D genes are given only for firm matches. Clone size is given for some rows only: seen once, a few or many times, or a class if the clone is expanded.

d_gene	j_gene	abundance	len	v_gene	CDR3aa	CDR3nt
TRBD1	TRBJ2-7	NA	15	TRBV28	CASRKRWDRTYEQYF	TGTGCCAGCAGAAAAAGATGGGACAGGACTTACGAGCAGTACTTC
NA	TRBJ2-7	NA	14	TRBV19	CASSMGPASYEQYF	TGTGCCAGTAGTATGGGGCCTGCCTCCTACGAGCAGTACTTC
TRBD2	TRBJ2-3	NA	17	TRBV11-3	CASSLGQRELSTDTQYF	TGTGCCAGCAGCTTAGGCCAGCGGGAGTTAAGCACAGATACGCAGTATTTT
TRBD1	TRBJ1-2	NA	16	TRBV5-6	CASSFWTGDVNYGYTF	TGTGCCAGCAGCTTTTGGACAGGGGATGTAAACTATGGCTACACCTTC
NA	TRBJ2-6	NA	20	TRBV9	CASSAHPEGVTVGRANVLTF	TGTGCCAGCAGCGCCCACCCGGAAGGGGTGACGGTGGGTCGGGCCAACGTCCTGACTTTC
TRBD1	TRBJ1-1	NA	14	TRBV9	CASSVQGANTEAFF	TGTGCCAGCAGCGTACAGGGGGCGAACACTGAAGCTTTCTTT
TRBD2	TRBJ2-7	few	14	TRBV30	CAWSPGLAYYEQYF	TGTGCCTGGAGTCCGGGACTAGCGTATTACGAGCAGTACTTC
NA	TRBJ2-3	once	12	TRBV6-6	CASKRGGDTQYF	TGTGCCAGCAAGAGAGGCGGAGATACGCAGTATTTT
TRBD1	TRBJ1-2	NA	14	TRBV30	CAWSGDRGRRDYTF	TGTGCCTGGAGTGGAGACAGGGGGCGCCGGGACTACACCTTC
NA	TRBJ2-1	NA	15	TRBV6-5	CASSTSGTGGDEQFF	NA